Many counts were recorded for the clone carrying this T cell receptor beta chain. This record belongs to a study of Graves' ophthalmopathy and Graves' hyperthyroidism. RNA transcripts served as template for amplifying TCR beta CDR3 sequences. The first round was an RT-PCR with HTBI primers, and the second round was a multiplex PCR. TCRdb re-called the multiplex PCR reads with MiXCR, one entry per CDR3 protein. This repertoire shows around 1.1 million distinct CDR3 sequences, around a third found once; its top ten account for around 10%. V was clipped by 5 bases and J by 2 bases, with 16 bases between them. The CDR3 spans 15 residues. CDR1 is SGHTA and CDR2 is FQGNSA in the germline V gene.

Sequenced material: peripheral blood or thyroid tissue (not recorded which). This sequence was found in an adult man with Graves' hyperthyroidism. The chain recombines TRBV7-2 with TRBJ2-7; D is unresolved. CDR3 residues: CASSLNAVSPYEQYF. CDR3 coding DNA: TGTGCCAGCAGCCTGAACGCAGTGTCCCCCTACGAGCAGTACTTC. Complete variable domain (other parts from reference TRBV7-2 and TRBJ2-7): GAGVSQSPSNKVTEKGKDVELRCDPISGHTALYWYRQSLGQGLEFLIYFQGNSAPDKSGLPSDRFSAERTGGSVSTLTIQRTQQEDSAVYLCASSLNAVSPYEQYFGPGTRLTVT.